The next 7 T cell receptor beta chains were all read from a single sample in a study of shared clonotypes between healthy human individuals. The table came from immunoSEQ multiplex PCR; TCRdb's copy has only in-frame clones and leaves some out. The sample holds approximately 2.3 million clones, over 85% seen once. What was sequenced was naive CD4+ T cells from PBMCs. Described subset: CD45RA+ positively selected. Every receptor here comes from a man younger than 30 in good health. Some clones in this sample may be carry-over from other donors' samples.

This chain connects TRBV11-1 to TRBJ2-5, with D unclear. CDR3 length: 17 residues. Germline loops: CDR1 SGHAT, CDR2 FQDESV (reference sequence). The V gene lost 5 bases and the J gene lost 0 bases, with 19 bases spanning the gap. The CDR3 region is CASSPRVPPTYQETQYF. CDR3 nucleotide sequence: TGTGCCAGCAGCCCCCGCGTCCCTCCAACATACCAAGAGACCCAGTACTTC.

The V call is TRBV28, the J call TRBJ2-1; 10 nucleotides match TRBD2. The CDR3 extends over 15 amino acids. With 6 bases clipped from V and 9 bases from J, the junction kept 11 bases outside the gene matches. The germline gives CDR1 MDHEN, CDR2 SYDVKM. CDR3 loop: CASRANSGRKVEQFF. For the CDR3, the DNA is TGTGCCAGCAGGGCGAATAGCGGGAGGAAGGTTGAGCAGTTCTTC.

The chain uses TRBV7-2 and TRBJ2-5, with D possibly TRBD1 on 6 matching bases. V was trimmed by 2 bases and J by 5 bases, leaving 6 bases between them. The CDR3 sequence is 12 residues long. Per germline, CDR1 SGHTA and CDR2 FQGNSA. The CDR3 region has the DNA TGTGCCAGCAGCTTACAGGGGGAGACCCAGTACTTC. It codes for CASSLQGETQYF.

Turning to this clone: Other DNA sequences from this sample encode an identical CDR3 as well. The V and J genes are TRBV5-1 and TRBJ1-1; D call uncertain. The CDR3 runs 14 residues. Germline loops: CDR1 SGHRS, CDR2 YFSETQ. V lost 0 bases and J 0 bases, leaving 6 bases between the germline ends. CDR3 sequence: CASSLEPLNTEAFF. In DNA form, the CDR3 reads TGCGCCAGCAGCTTGGAACCTCTGAACACTGAAGCTTTCTTT.

The V gene is TRBV29-1, the J gene TRBJ2-7, with 9 bases fitting TRBD1. Germline loops: CDR1 SQVTM, CDR2 ANQGSEA. V dropped 4 bases and J dropped 7; count of bases not matched to a gene: 5. The length of the CDR3 is 12 residues. CDR3 bases: TGCAGCGTTGGGGACAGGGCTGTTGAGCAGTACTTC. Translating gives CSVGDRAVEQYF.

The DNA for the CDR3 is TGTGCCAGCAGAAGACTTGGTATTAGCGGCACAGATACGCAGTATTTT. It specifies CASRRLGISGTDTQYF. The chain has TRBV27 and TRBJ2-3, with D perhaps TRBD2 (5 bases). CDR3 length: 16 amino acids. Germline lookup yields CDR1 MNHEY and CDR2 SMNVEV (reference sequence). Trimming left V 6 bases short and J 1 base short, with 17 bases between.

As for this clone: Other nucleotide sequences from this sample produce the same CDR3. The chain joins TRBV15 to TRBJ2-7, with D perhaps matching TRBD1 (5 bases). Trimming pared 0 bases from V and 3 bases from J, leaving 6 bases between. The germline V gene has CDR1 LNHNV and CDR2 YYDKDF (reference sequence). This CDR3 comprises 13 residues. Written as DNA, the CDR3 is TGTGCCACCAGCAGAGATAGGGGCTACGAGCAGTACTTC. Translating gives CATSRDRGYEQYF.